Listed below are T cell receptor beta chains from one sample, sequenced in a study of post-analysis software for immune sequencing data. TCRdb reprocessed the PCR reads with MiXCR, giving one entry per CDR3 protein. The sample lists 150,000 or so distinct CDR3 sequences; about 36% were seen once. The sample in question was blood, obtained after autologous hematopoietic stem cell transplantation. These TCRs come from a girl aged 5 to 17 with multiple sclerosis. Each CDR3 is given with its conserved first and last residue. Each record gives: D gene, V gene, J gene, clone size, CDR3 protein, CDR3 DNA. D genes are given only for firm matches. The size of a clone is reported for some rows only, either as once, few or many, or as a class for expanded clones.

-	TRBV6-2/TRBV6-3	TRBJ1-5	-	CASSRGGEDQPQHF	TGTGCCAGCAGCCGGGGCGGTGAGGATCAGCCCCAGCATTTT
-	TRBV2	TRBJ2-5	-	CASRSGLQETQYF	TGTGCCAGCAGGAGCGGCCTCCAAGAGACCCAGTACTTC
TRBD1	TRBV29-1	TRBJ2-7	few	CSASYGQGSYEQYF	TGCAGCGCCTCCTATGGACAGGGTTCCTACGAGCAGTACTTC
TRBD2	TRBV7-2	TRBJ2-5	many	CASSLAPGLGTETQYF	TGTGCCAGCAGCTTAGCTCCGGGACTAGGAACCGAGACCCAGTACTTC
TRBD2	TRBV20-1	TRBJ2-3	-	CSAREVAGGYTDTQYF	TGCAGTGCTAGAGAGGTAGCGGGGGGCTACACAGATACGCAGTATTTT
TRBD2	TRBV12-3/TRBV12-4	TRBJ2-1	few	CASSYSGTRSNEQFF	TGTGCCAGCAGTTATTCCGGGACTAGAAGCAATGAGCAGTTCTTC
-	TRBV5-5	TRBJ1-2	once	CASSLASGQNVYGYTF	TGTGCCAGCAGCTTGGCCTCCGGACAGAACGTCTATGGCTACACCTTC
TRBD2	TRBV13	TRBJ2-1	-	CAGSGTSGGSSYNEQFF	TGTGCCGGCAGCGGTACTAGCGGGGGGAGCTCCTACAATGAGCAGTTCTTC
TRBD2	TRBV5-6	TRBJ2-2	-	CASIIYLVASGKGVDTGELFF	TGTGCCAGCATCATCTACCTGGTGGCTAGCGGGAAGGGTGTCGACACCGGGGAGCTGTTTTTT
-	TRBV18	TRBJ1-6	-	CASSPGTINSPLHF	TGTGCCAGCTCACCGGGGACAATAAATTCACCCCTCCACTTT
TRBD1	TRBV15	TRBJ2-3	-	CATSLVARDSASTDAQYF	TGTGCCACCAGCTTAGTCGCTAGGGACAGTGCTAGCACAGATGCGCAGTATTTT